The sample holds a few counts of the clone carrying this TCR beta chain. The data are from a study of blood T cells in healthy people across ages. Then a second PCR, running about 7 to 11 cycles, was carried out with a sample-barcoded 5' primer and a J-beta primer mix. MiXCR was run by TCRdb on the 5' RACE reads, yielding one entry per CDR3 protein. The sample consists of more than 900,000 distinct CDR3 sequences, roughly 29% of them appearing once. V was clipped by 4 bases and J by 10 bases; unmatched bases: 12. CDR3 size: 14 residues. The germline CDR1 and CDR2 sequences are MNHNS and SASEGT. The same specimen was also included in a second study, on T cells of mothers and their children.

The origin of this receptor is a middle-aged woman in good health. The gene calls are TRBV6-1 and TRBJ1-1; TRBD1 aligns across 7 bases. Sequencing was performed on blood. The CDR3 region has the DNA TGTGCCAGCAGTGTGCCCCCGGGACAGAGGGGAGCTTTCTTT. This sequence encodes CASSVPPGQRGAFF.